The source of this T cell receptor (beta chain) is a study of blood T cell repertoires in COVID-19. Study information: The study drew acute and convalescent COVID-19 samples from the United States, Italy and Spain.

Original processing notes: Estimation of nucleated cell counts was performed using reference gene primer amplification. Clones were sequenced by immunoSEQ multiplex PCR, and TCRdb holds only the in-frame ones, with some missing. That table gives V, J and clone size, and the DNA gave D and trimming. The repertoire holds around 40,000 clones, about 94% seen once, with about 4% in the top ten. The V gene's germline CDR1 is SGHNT and CDR2 YYREEE (reference sequence). The CDR3 has 15 residues. V was cut by 3 bases and J by 5 bases, with 15 bases left in between. Sequencing used peripheral blood. This TCR came from a human donor with active COVID-19. The donor label of this sample is uncertain. The V call is TRBV5-4, the J call TRBJ1-5; TRBD1 is a possible D gene (6 bases). As DNA, the CDR3 is TGTGCCAGCAGCTCCTGGGGCAGGGGCGATCAGCCCCAGCATTTT. This gives the protein CASSSWGRGDQPQHF. Filled out from reference TRBV5-4 and TRBJ1-5, the complete variable domain reads ETGVTQSPTHLIKTRGQQVTLRCSSQSGHNTVSWYQQALGQGPQFIFQYYREEENGRGNFPPRFSGLQFPNYSSELNVNALELDDSALYLCASSSWGRGDQPQHFGDGTRLSIL.